Listed below are T cell receptor beta chains from one sample, sequenced in a study of blood T cell repertoires in COVID-19. Clones were read by immunoSEQ multiplex PCR, and TCRdb kept only the in-frame ones, dropping some. The profile shows 200,000 to 250,000 clones, approximately 83% of them singletons. Sequenced input: peripheral blood. The receptor source for this set is a woman aged 55-70 years with acute or convalescent COVID-19. CDR3s leave out the opening cysteine and the closing phenylalanine or tryptophan.

v_call | cdr3_aa
TRBV6-8 | ASSYPDRGYHGYT
TRBV19 | ASSRKLAGEFEQY
TRBV7-9 | ASSFSGGAGTQY
TRBV18 | ASSPGPGRGPDTQY
TRBV6-5 | ASSYSAQAEKLF
TRBV9 | ASSGANNSPLH
TRBV2 | AIRSGGSGELF
TRBV18 | ASSSREAGELF
TRBV5-1 | ASSFGQYTGELF
TRBV19 | ASSIGTGGLGSPLH
TRBV2 | ASRDILGMNTEAF
TRBV19 | ASREPGTGYGYT
TRBV28 | ASHRGQGAPDQPQH
TRBV9 | ASSSLGGTNEKLF
TRBV3-1/TRBV3-2 | ASSQDLWTSGASYEQY
TRBV3-1/TRBV3-2 | ASSLERGSYNSPLH
TRBV28 | ASSSADGESNEKLF
TRBV19 | ASTTGLYGYT
TRBV6-1 | ASSGVMGQTNYGYT
TRBV10-3 | AISESRDTQY
TRBV5-5 | ASSATGTTNTEAF
TRBV9 | ASSSGGGAFSEQF
TRBV24-1 | ATSEPKGQGAIGVHQPQH
TRBV7-2 | ASSLVLGRTEAF
TRBV3-1/TRBV3-2 | ASSPPHSYQETQY
TRBV3-1/TRBV3-2 | ASSKHNMNTEAF
TRBV14 | ASSQGLAGATTQY
TRBV6-5 | ASSNLGQGRTEAF
TRBV7-9 | ASSPQAGSTDTQY
TRBV7-9 | ASSLAATGGGGYT
TRBV9 | ASSVEQRGSPLH
TRBV15 | ATSRDHGGYT
TRBV5-5 | ASSLDRDTEAF
TRBV6-6 | ASGRDRGGTEAF
TRBV10-3 | AIASGGVGNSPLH
TRBV27 | ASSGQGNQPQH
TRBV9 | ASSGHSGGSTDTQY
TRBV30 | AWSVRTWGNSPLH
TRBV19 | ASSIFLEHLRGTEAF
TRBV7-2 | ASSGGRVYGYT
TRBV2 | AYKPGKDSPLH
TRBV6-5 | ASSWGRTNEKLF
TRBV11-2 | ASSLPTYEQY
TRBV10-3 | AISESSGSYEQY
TRBV7-9 | ASSRQGTYGYT
TRBV11-2 | ASSLLSGSSTEAF
TRBV15 | ATSRDGQGASPLH
TRBV2 | ASSETGVGAGNEQF
TRBV4-3 | ASSQDLQGNYGYT
TRBV6-2/TRBV6-3 | ASSYGAATNGYT
TRBV2 | ASSGGQSTDTQY
TRBV2 | ASKERRGGRGNTIY
TRBV7-2 | ASSPGTSGGLGYNEQF